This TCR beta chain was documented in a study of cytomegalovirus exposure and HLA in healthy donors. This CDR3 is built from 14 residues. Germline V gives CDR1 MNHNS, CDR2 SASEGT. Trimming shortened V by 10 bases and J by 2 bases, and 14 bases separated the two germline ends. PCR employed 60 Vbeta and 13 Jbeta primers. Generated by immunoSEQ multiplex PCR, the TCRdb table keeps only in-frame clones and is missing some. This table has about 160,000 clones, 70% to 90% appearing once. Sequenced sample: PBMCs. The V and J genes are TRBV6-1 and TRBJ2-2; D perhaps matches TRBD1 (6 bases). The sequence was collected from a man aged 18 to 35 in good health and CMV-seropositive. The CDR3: CAITDSLNTGELFF. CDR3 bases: TGTGCCATCACGGACAGCCTCAACACCGGGGAGCTGTTTTTT.